One sample yielded the 28 T cell receptor beta chains listed below, sequenced in a study of blood T cell repertoires in COVID-19. The method was immunoSEQ multiplex PCR; TCRdb's version includes in-frame clones alone and lacks a portion of them. Among about 300,000 clones listed, around 86% were seen once. Sequencing input: peripheral blood. The receptors here all came from a woman aged 45-65 years with acute or convalescent COVID-19.

V usage is TRBV7-9 and J usage is TRBJ1-2, with D tentatively TRBD1 (5 bases). The germline CDR1 and CDR2 sequences are SEHNR and FQNEAQ (reference sequence). This CDR3 region has 15 residues. The ends were cut back, 2 bases at V and 0 bases at J, with 10 bases in the middle. The DNA for the CDR3 is TGTGCCAGCAGCTTAACAGGAAGACCTAACTATGGCTACACCTTC. Amino acids: CASSLTGRPNYGYTF.

With respect to this clone: This sample also contains other DNA sequences that code for the same CDR3. The CDR3 reads CASSLDRAYEQYF. CDR3 DNA sequence: TGTGCCAGCAGCTTGGACAGGGCCTACGAGCAGTACTTC. The V call is TRBV11-2, the J call TRBJ2-7, with TRBD1 matching over 8 bases. The CDR3 is 13 amino acids. Trimming at V came to 3 bases and at J to 2 bases, leaving 0 bases not matched to a gene. Per the germline V gene, CDR1 is SGHAT and CDR2 is FQNNGV.

This clone was seen more than once but under ten times. The chain uses TRBV2 and TRBJ1-2; D unresolved. The CDR3 is 13 residues long. Germline V gives CDR1 SNHLY, CDR2 FYNNEI. Between the trimmed V and J ends, which lost 3 bases and 8 bases, there was a span of 13 bases. DNA of the CDR3: TGTGCCAGCAGTGACGACGGCCGGGTGGGCTACACCTTC. It specifies CASSDDGRVGYTF. The full variable domain, rest sourced from reference TRBV2 and TRBJ1-2, is EPEVTQTPSHQVTQMGQEVILRCVPISNHLYFYWYRQILGQKVEFLVSFYNNEISEKSEIFDDQFSVERPDGSNFTLKIRSTKLEDSAMYFCASSDDGRVGYTFGSGTRLTVV.

The chain employs TRBV5-4 and TRBJ2-2, with 10 bases fitting TRBD2. CDR1 and CDR2 from the germline V gene are SGHNT and YYREEE (reference sequence). The CDR3 covers 15 residues. Germline trimming cut 4 bases from V and 5 bases from J; bases unmatched to any gene: 5. The CDR3 here is CASSPGLAETGELFF. The CDR3 region has the DNA TGTGCCAGCAGCCCCGGACTAGCGGAGACCGGGGAGCTGTTTTTT. The variable domain in full, completed from reference TRBV5-4 and TRBJ2-2, reads ETGVTQSPTHLIKTRGQQVTLRCSSQSGHNTVSWYQQALGQGPQFIFQYYREEENGRGNFPPRFSGLQFPNYSSELNVNALELDDSALYLCASSPGLAETGELFFGEGSRLTVL.

CDR3 DNA sequence: TGTGCCAGCAGCCACAGTGACTCAAACTATGGCTACACCTTC. It is translated as CASSHSDSNYGYTF. The gene calls are TRBV4-2 and TRBJ1-2; unclear D gene. Germline CDR1 and CDR2: LGHNA and YNFKEQ. The CDR3 extends over 14 amino acids. Trimming took 3 bases from V and 2 from J, leaving 10 bases between them.

This CDR3 is CAWSVGLADSYEQYF. The CDR3, as DNA: TGTGCCTGGAGTGTAGGACTAGCGGATTCCTACGAGCAGTACTTC. This sequence joins TRBV30 and TRBJ2-7; 10 bases fit TRBD2. The CDR3 consists of 15 residues. The V gene's germline CDR1 is GTSNPN and CDR2 SVGIG (reference sequence). V shed 0 bases, J shed 1 base, and the junction held 3 bases outside the gene matches.

The gene calls are TRBV4-2 and TRBJ2-7; TRBD2 is a possible D gene (6 bases). Per germline, CDR1 LGHNA and CDR2 YNFKEQ. V was shortened by 0 bases and J by 3 bases, with 12 bases between the two germline ends. The CDR3 is 15 amino acids. CDR3 loop: CASSQDRTNFYEQYF. DNA of the CDR3: TGTGCCAGCAGCCAAGATCGGACTAACTTCTACGAGCAGTACTTC.

The rearrangement links TRBV9 to TRBJ2-3; 8 nucleotides agree with TRBD2. Germline V gene lookup returns CDR1 SGDLS and CDR2 YYNGEE. The ends lost 0 bases at V and 1 base at J; junction bases unmatched: 4. The CDR3 length is 16 residues. CDR3 DNA sequence: TGTGCCAGCAGCGTAGCGATTAGCGGGGGCACAGATACGCAGTATTTT. The encoded protein is CASSVAISGGTDTQYF.

V and J are TRBV10-3 and TRBJ2-7, with TRBD1 matching over 9 bases. CDR1 ENHRY and CDR2 SYGVKD come from the germline V gene. The CDR3 has 20 residues. Trimming cost V 3 bases and J 2 bases; bases outside gene matches: 20. The CDR3 here is CAISDAGTGFTGALAYEQYF. Here the CDR3 DNA reads TGTGCCATCAGTGATGCCGGGACAGGGTTCACCGGAGCCTTGGCCTACGAGCAGTACTTC.

This clone was seen a few times. The CDR3 spells CASSQDLLSYNEQFF. The DNA for the CDR3 is TGTGCCAGCAGCCAAGATTTACTCTCCTACAATGAGCAGTTCTTC. This chain links TRBV14 with TRBJ2-1; D unclear. V gave up 0 bases and J gave up 0 bases, with 6 bases separating them. Germline V CDR1 and CDR2: SGHDN, FVKESK. This CDR3 has 15 amino acids.

The V and J genes are TRBV6-2 or TRBV6-3 and TRBJ2-7, with 7 nucleotides matching TRBD1. The CDR3 sequence is 13 residues long. Germline V gene lookup returns CDR1 MNHEY and CDR2 SVGEGT. The V segment lost 5 bases and the J segment 6 bases; nucleotides outside the gene matches: 7. CDR3 DNA: TGTGCCAGCAGTCCAAGACAGGGCGGCGAGCAGTACTTC. This gives the protein CASSPRQGGEQYF.

CDR3 nucleotides: TGTGCCAGCAGCTTGACCGCAACTTATAGCAATCAGCCCCAGCATTTT. As protein: CASSLTATYSNQPQHF. The chain carries TRBV5-5 and TRBJ1-5, with unresolved D. From germline, CDR1 is SGHKS and CDR2 YYEKEE (reference sequence). The CDR3 consists of 16 residues. The ends were cut back, 1 base at V and 0 bases at J, with 11 bases in the middle.

This chain joins TRBV4-2 and TRBJ1-6, with 9 bases fitting TRBD1. With V trimmed by 5 bases and J by 5 bases, 4 bases remained unmatched. Per germline, CDR1 LGHNA and CDR2 YNFKEQ. The CDR3 extends over 15 amino acids. As DNA, the CDR3 is TGTGCCAGCAGCACCCGGGACAGGGATAATTCACCCCTCCACTTT. Residues: CASSTRDRDNSPLHF.

The V gene is TRBV14, the J gene TRBJ2-3, with 8 nucleotides matching TRBD2. The germline V gene encodes CDR1 SGHDN and CDR2 FVKESK. The CDR3 runs to 16 residues. V lost 3 bases and J lost 2; bases outside the gene matches: 7. CDR3 coding DNA: TGTGCCAGCAGCCAGATACTAGCGGATCCCACAGATACGCAGTATTTT. This translates into CASSQILADPTDTQYF.

The chain uses TRBV6-6 and TRBJ2-7; perhaps TRBD2 as D (6 bases). The germline V and J ends were trimmed by 8 bases and 7 bases, with 21 bases remaining between them. The germline V gene has CDR1 MNHNY and CDR2 SVGAGI (reference sequence). This CDR3 has 14 amino acids. The CDR3 bases are TGTGCCAGCTCCGGCGCTAGCGATACCGGGGAGCAGTACTTC. As protein: CASSGASDTGEQYF.

The V gene is TRBV3-1 (or the pseudogene TRBV3-2), the J gene TRBJ2-1; possible D gene TRBD2, 6 bases. The CDR3 loop spans 13 amino acids. The V and J ends lost 5 bases and 4 bases respectively, with 9 bases between them. CDR1 and CDR2 (germline): LGHDT, YNNKEL (reference sequence). CDR3 sequence: CASSFGGYNEQFF. In DNA form, the CDR3 reads TGTGCCAGCAGCTTCGGAGGGTACAATGAGCAGTTCTTC.

This clone showed up many times. V and J are TRBV6-5 and TRBJ1-5; unclear D gene. V lost 5 bases and J lost 2, with 4 bases in between. CDR3 length: 12 amino acids. Germline V gives CDR1 MNHEY, CDR2 SVGAGI. DNA of the CDR3: TGTGCCAGCAGTAGAGGCAATCAGCCCCAGCATTTT. Translating it yields CASSRGNQPQHF.

This clone was found a few times. At the DNA level, this CDR3 is encoded by other sequences in the same sample as well. The chain carries TRBV30 and TRBJ1-5; D not resolved. The germline V gene has CDR1 GTSNPN and CDR2 SVGIG (reference sequence). V lost 0 bases to trimming and J lost 0 bases, with 9 bases between them. The CDR3 length is 15 residues. The CDR3 sequence is CAWSVGGNSNQPQHF. The DNA of the CDR3 is TGTGCCTGGAGTGTGGGAGGAAATAGCAATCAGCCCCAGCATTTT.

The V call is TRBV19, the J call TRBJ2-6; 10 nucleotides agree with TRBD1. Germline trimming cut 2 bases from V and 3 bases from J; bases unmatched to any gene: 10. This CDR3 comprises 19 residues. Germline CDR1 and CDR2: LNHDA and SQIVND (reference sequence). The CDR3 is CASSINLRTGGLGANVLTF. The CDR3 DNA reads as TGTGCCAGTAGTATAAATCTTAGGACAGGGGGACTTGGGGCCAACGTCCTGACTTTC.

The chain combines TRBV15 with TRBJ2-7; a possible D gene is TRBD1 (6 bases). The germline CDR1 and CDR2 sequences are LNHNV and YYDKDF (reference sequence). The CDR3 length is 14 residues. Trimming cost V 0 bases and J 5 bases, with 11 bases left between them. CDR3: CATSRDLGQHEQYF. The CDR3 nucleotides read TGTGCCACCAGCAGAGATCTCGGACAGCACGAGCAGTACTTC.

The CDR3: CASSFRAGLYEQYF. CDR3 DNA sequence: TGTGCCAGCAGTTTTAGGGCAGGGCTCTACGAGCAGTACTTC. J is TRBJ2-7 and V is TRBV28, with D perhaps TRBD1 (5 bases). CDR3 length: 14 amino acids. The germline V gene encodes CDR1 MDHEN and CDR2 SYDVKM. V was clipped by 3 bases and J by 3 bases, with 12 bases between them.

J is TRBJ1-2 and V is TRBV12-3 or TRBV12-4; D is unresolved. This CDR3 has 12 amino acids. Deletions cut 1 base from V and 4 bases from J, with 4 bases between. CDR3 sequence: CASSLVSYGYTF. The CDR3 DNA follows: TGTGCCAGCAGTTTAGTGAGCTATGGCTACACCTTC.

The count of this clone is one. The gene calls are TRBV5-4 and TRBJ2-1; TRBD2 matches at 13 bases. Germline V lookup: CDR1 SGHNT, CDR2 YYREEE (reference sequence). This CDR3 spans 15 amino acids. With V trimmed by 2 bases and J by 5 bases, 1 base remained unmatched. CDR3 protein: CASSFGLAGDNEQFF. The CDR3 DNA reads TGTGCCAGCAGCTTCGGACTAGCGGGAGACAATGAGCAGTTCTTC.

Here the CDR3 reads CASSDRLIEEQYF. DNA for the CDR3: TGTGCCAGCAGTGACAGGTTAATTGAGGAGCAGTACTTC. The chain combines TRBV6-6 with TRBJ2-7; maybe TRBD1 (6 bases). In germline, CDR1 is MNHNY, CDR2 SVGAGI (reference sequence). Trimming pared 5 bases from V and 7 bases from J, leaving 15 bases between. The CDR3 has 13 amino acids.

As regards this clone: Other DNA variants within this sample encode the same CDR3. The V and J genes are TRBV6-6 and TRBJ2-5, with D perhaps TRBD1 (6 bases). The germline gives CDR1 MNHNY, CDR2 SVGAGI (reference sequence). Trimming shortened V by 7 bases and J by 3 bases, and 12 bases separated the two germline ends. The CDR3 contains 13 residues. CDR3 in DNA: TGTGCCAGCACGAGCAGGGGAGAAGAGACCCAGTACTTC. Amino acids: CASTSRGEETQYF.

The CDR3 nucleotides are TGTGCCTGGAGTGTATACAGTTTAACCGGGGAGTCACCCCTCCACTTT. Translated: CAWSVYSLTGESPLHF. J is TRBJ1-6 and V is TRBV30; no reliable D call. Germline V CDR1 and CDR2: GTSNPN, SVGIG (reference sequence). The V gene lost 0 bases and the J gene lost 10 bases, with 19 bases spanning the gap. The CDR3 contains 16 residues.

The chain has TRBV3-1 (or the pseudogene TRBV3-2) and TRBJ1-4, with 7 bases matching TRBD1. This CDR3 is built from 18 residues. CDR1 is LGHDT and CDR2 is YNNKEL in the germline V gene (reference sequence). The J segment lost 8 bases and the V segment lost 1 base, leaving 16 bases of the junction unmatched. DNA of the CDR3: TGTGCCAGCAGCCAAGGGATCCAAGGGGGCGCGGGGGGCGAAAAACTGTTTTTT. It encodes CASSQGIQGGAGGEKLFF.

This clone has a single count. This chain connects TRBV6-6 to TRBJ1-5; 9 nucleotides agree with TRBD1. Germline CDR1 is MNHNY and CDR2 is SVGAGI (reference sequence). The CDR3 loop spans 15 amino acids. With V trimmed by 4 bases and J by 4 bases, 5 bases remained unmatched. CDR3 nucleotide sequence: TGTGCCAGCAGTTGGGGACAGGGTAGGAATCAGCCCCAGCATTTT. It codes for CASSWGQGRNQPQHF.